This T cell receptor beta chain originates from a study of T cell responses to AZD1222 COVID-19 vaccine. Here immunoSEQ multiplex PCR was the method, and the copy in TCRdb shows in-frame clones only, minus some. The repertoire has approximately 270,000 clones, about 94% of them found once; the top ten carry about 0.5%. The input for sequencing was peripheral blood, taken 28 days after the second AZD1222 dose. The clonotype was recovered from an adult who received the AZD1222 COVID-19 vaccine.

The CDR3 DNA reads TGTGCCATCAGTGAGTCCAGTAGGGGAGTCTACAATGAGCAGTTCTTC. As protein: CAISESSRGVYNEQFF. This sequence joins TRBV10-3 and TRBJ2-1, with D perhaps given as TRBD1 or TRBD2 (5 bases each). Trimming cost V 0 bases and J 3 bases, with 12 bases left between them. The germline gives CDR1 ENHRY, CDR2 SYGVKD. The CDR3 sequence is 16 residues long.